This T cell receptor beta chain was sequenced during a study of cytomegalovirus exposure and HLA in healthy donors. The wider study: HLA-typed donors were the source of about 85 million unique TCRs, which an early data release held.

The study ran its PCR with 60 Vbeta and 13 Jbeta primers. Study processing details: Counted up in a later analysis, unique TCR beta chains came to about 83 million, with around 10 million shared. Sequencing used immunoSEQ multiplex PCR; TCRdb keeps in-frame clones, though not all of them. V, J and clone size reflect that table, while D and trimming were determined from the DNA. The profile shows about 200,000 clones, around 79% of them singletons. Notes on this clone: Antigen specificity is unknown.

Study-wide findings and caveats: Among CMV-associated TCR beta chains, most appeared HLA-restricted in a later analysis. A classifier reportedly called cytomegalovirus status with high sensitivity and specificity.

Germline CDR1 and CDR2: SGHVS and FNYEAQ. The CDR3 runs 14 residues. V was cut by 0 bases and J by 6 bases, with 11 bases left in between. Sequenced: PBMCs. The chain uses TRBV7-6 and TRBJ1-2; D may be TRBD1 (5 bases). This sequence originates from a man younger than 30 in good health and CMV-seronegative. The CDR3 protein is CASSLAPGPDGYTF. CDR3 nucleotides: TGTGCCAGCAGCTTAGCCCCAGGGCCTGATGGCTACACCTTC.